This TCR beta chain is drawn from a study of T cells in tuberculosis. TCR-alpha and TCR-beta chains were sequenced unpaired. Sequencing was performed with immunoSEQ multiplex PCR; in TCRdb, only in-frame clones are kept and a portion is missing. The sample includes 70,000 to 95,000 clones, roughly 88% of them seen just once. Thawed, overnight-rested PBMC were stained with GMM-loaded CD1B tetramer, viability dye and anti-CD3, then sorted. The CD1B tetramers carried C32 glucose monomycolate purified from Rhodococcus equi. The V gene's germline CDR1 is LNHNV and CDR2 YYDKDF (reference sequence). V lost 1 base, J lost 7 bases, and 13 bases lay in between. The CDR3 is 14 residues long.

This TCR derives from an adult woman with latent tuberculosis. The gene calls are TRBV15 and TRBJ1-1; TRBD1 is a possible D gene (5 bases). Sequenced sample: CD1b-GMM tetramer-negative cells sorted from PBMCs. CDR3: CATSRVKGIVEAFF. For the CDR3, the DNA is TGTGCCACCAGCAGAGTCAAGGGGATCGTTGAAGCTTTCTTT. The full variable domain, its missing parts supplied by reference TRBV15 and TRBJ1-1, is DAMVIQNPRYQVTQFGKPVTLSCSQTLNHNVMYWYQQKSSQAPKLLFHYYDKDFNNEADTPDNFQSRRPNTSFCFLDIRSPGLGDTAMYLCATSRVKGIVEAFFGQGTRLTVV.